A single sample gave rise to the 24 T cell receptor beta chains below, sequenced in a study of T cells in Graves' hyperthyroidism and ophthalmopathy (dated by TCRdb to about 2019). Library construction relied on multiplex PCR. TCRdb shows the sequencer as Illumina HiSeq 2000. The TCR beta CDR3 regions were amplified from the RNA transcripts. The TCR CDR3 was subjected to a first round of RT-PCR using the HTBI primer set and the Qiagen OneStep RT-PCR kit. The public sequencing data were trimmed at Q25 with fastp and processed into clonotypes with MiXCR by TCRdb, which kept only in-frame beta chains. Each CDR3 protein gets just one entry, which takes the most common genes and DNA from the rows behind it. For this sample there are some 180,000 distinct CDR3 sequences; over 15% appear just once. The top ten clones comprise around 27% of the sample. Sequenced input: blood. The receptors originated from a woman in her forties or fifties with Graves' hyperthyroidism.

This clonotype was seen at least ten times. The chain joins TRBV18 to TRBJ1-1; D gene unclear. This CDR3 is built from 14 residues. CDR1 KGHSH and CDR2 LQKENI come from the germline V gene. With 2 bases removed from V and 2 bases from J, the gap between germline ends came to 9 bases. Here the CDR3 reads CASSPTDDNTEAFF. The CDR3 DNA is TGTGCCAGCTCACCAACGGATGATAACACTGAAGCTTTCTTT.

In its sample, this clonotype was seen many times. This chain joins TRBV6-2 or TRBV6-3 and TRBJ1-6; the D is unclear. This CDR3 spans 16 amino acids. Germline V gene lookup returns CDR1 MNHEY and CDR2 SVGEGT. V was cut by 4 bases and J by 10 bases, with 20 bases left in between. The DNA for the CDR3 is TGTGCCAGCAGTTCCCACCGTGGGATGGGAACGTCACCCCTCCACTTT. It translates to CASSSHRGMGTSPLHF.

This clonotype has a handful of counts. This chain uses TRBV7-9 with TRBJ1-6; the D is unclear. The CDR3 length is 14 residues. V gave up 4 bases and J gave up 7 bases, with 11 bases separating them. Germline V gives CDR1 SEHNR, CDR2 FQNEAQ (reference sequence). CDR3 bases: TGTGCCAGCAGCTACGGGTCAGTGAATTCACCCCTCCACTTT. Translated, it gives CASSYGSVNSPLHF. The full variable domain, completed using reference TRBV7-9 and TRBJ1-6, is DTGVSQNPRHKITKRGQNVTFRCDPISEHNRLYWYRQTLGQGPEFLTYFQNEAQLEKSRLLSDRFSAERPKGSFSTLEIQRTEQGDSAMYLCASSYGSVNSPLHFGNGTRLTVT.

This clonotype was found many times. The gene calls are TRBV24-1 and TRBJ1-5; D may be TRBD1 (6 bases). Germline CDR1 KGHDR, CDR2 SFDVKD. CDR3 length equals 18 residues. Trimming took 2 bases from V and 5 from J, leaving 21 bases between them. The CDR3 is CATSDSGSLRGGYQPQHF. CDR3 bases: TGTGCCACCAGTGATTCCGGCAGTCTACGAGGGGGTTATCAGCCCCAGCATTTT.

The chain employs TRBV7-3 and TRBJ2-2; D is unresolved. V lost 1 base, J lost 0 bases, and 12 bases lay in between. CDR3 length: 17 amino acids. CDR1 is SGHTA and CDR2 is FQGTGA in the germline V gene. This CDR3 is CASSLKWVGPNTGELFF. The DNA of the CDR3 is TGTGCCAGCAGCTTAAAGTGGGTAGGGCCGAACACCGGGGAGCTGTTTTTT.

Ten or more counts support this clonotype. The chain has TRBV19 and TRBJ1-6; D is unclear. The CDR3 has 10 amino acids. Germline V gene sequence: CDR1 LNHDA, CDR2 SQIVND (reference sequence). Trimming stripped 10 bases from V and 10 bases from J, with 8 bases between. CDR3 DNA sequence: TGTGCCACCCCTAAATCACCCCTCCACTTT. Encoded protein: CATPKSPLHF.

Many counts were recorded for this clonotype. The chain uses TRBV28 and TRBJ1-4; no clear D gene. The V gene's germline CDR1 is MDHEN and CDR2 SYDVKM. CDR3 length: 13 residues. The V end was cut by 2 bases, the J end by 7 bases, with 8 bases between. CDR3 sequence: CASSLRTVEKLFF. The DNA for the CDR3 is TGTGCCAGCAGTTTAAGGACTGTTGAAAAACTGTTTTTT.

This clonotype came up many times. The gene calls are TRBV5-1 and TRBJ2-1, with no clear D. The CDR3 runs to 14 residues. The germline CDR1 and CDR2 sequences are SGHRS and YFSETQ. Trimming removed 0 bases at V and 7 bases at J, with 11 bases between. Here the CDR3 reads CASSLGPGANEQFF. The CDR3 DNA reads as TGCGCCAGCAGCTTGGGTCCAGGTGCAAATGAGCAGTTCTTC.

In its sample, this clonotype was seen many times. This chain uses TRBV5-1 with TRBJ2-2; D is possibly TRBD1 (5 bases). Trimming took 1 base from V and 6 from J, leaving 7 bases between them. CDR1 SGHRS and CDR2 YFSETQ come from the germline V gene. The CDR3 consists of 13 residues. CDR3 in amino acids: CASSLQGAGELFF. The CDR3 DNA is TGCGCCAGCAGCTTGCAGGGCGCCGGGGAGCTGTTTTTT.

This clonotype was counted at least ten times. The chain joins TRBV7-9 to TRBJ1-5; D not certain. CDR3 length: 12 residues. CDR1 and CDR2 (germline): SEHNR, FQNEAQ (reference sequence). V dropped 8 bases and J dropped 0 bases, with 5 bases sitting between them. The CDR3 spells CASAVSNQPQHF. In DNA, the CDR3 is TGTGCCAGCGCGGTTAGCAATCAGCCCCAGCATTTT.

This clonotype came up many times. The rearrangement links TRBV5-1 to TRBJ1-1; D not resolved. CDR1 and CDR2 (germline): SGHRS, YFSETQ. CDR3 size: 16 residues. V lost 4 bases, J lost 2 bases, and 18 bases lay in between. CDR3 residues: CASSIPSSGENTEAFF. CDR3 nucleotides: TGCGCCAGCAGCATTCCCTCCTCAGGAGAAAACACTGAAGCTTTCTTT.

This clonotype has at least ten counts. V gene TRBV6-2 or TRBV6-3 combines with J gene TRBJ1-5; D unresolved. This CDR3 contains 11 residues. With 8 bases removed from V and 6 bases from J, the gap between germline ends came to 8 bases. Germline V gene sequence: CDR1 MNHEY, CDR2 SVGEGT. CDR3 residues: CASGFLQPQHF. The DNA for the CDR3 is TGTGCCAGCGGGTTTCTTCAGCCCCAGCATTTT.

This clonotype was found many times. This chain joins TRBV2 and TRBJ2-5; D not resolved. V was trimmed by 7 bases and J by 2 bases, leaving 8 bases between them. There are 12 residues in the CDR3. The germline gives CDR1 SNHLY, CDR2 FYNNEI. CDR3 region: CASKGRQETQYF. CDR3 nucleotide sequence: TGTGCCAGCAAAGGGCGTCAAGAGACCCAGTACTTC.

The rearrangement joins TRBV12-3 or TRBV12-4 to TRBJ2-7; D possibly corresponds to TRBD2 (5 bases). The CDR3 extends over 13 amino acids. V lost 6 bases and J lost 7, with 16 bases in between. The CDR3 sequence is CASSLGLAGEQYF. CDR3 nucleotide sequence: TGTGCCAGCAGCCTAGGACTGGCCGGGGAGCAGTACTTC.

This clonotype was recorded at least ten times. The chain employs TRBV6-2 or TRBV6-3 and TRBJ2-3; 7 bases fit TRBD1. Germline-derived CDR1 and CDR2 are MNHEY and SVGEGT. V gave up 6 bases and J gave up 2 bases; unmatched junction bases: 11. This CDR3 contains 16 residues. CDR3 sequence: CASSAARGGDTDTQYF. The CDR3 coding sequence is TGTGCCAGCAGCGCTGCCCGAGGGGGCGACACAGATACGCAGTATTTT.

A few counts support this clonotype. This chain links TRBV4-1 with TRBJ2-1; TRBD2 matches 14 bases. Per germline, CDR1 MGHRA and CDR2 YSYEKL. CDR3 length: 17 residues. The V and J ends lost 1 base and 8 bases, in that order; junction bases with no gene match: 7. The CDR3 reads CASSQAVGLAGVDEQFF. The CDR3, as DNA: TGCGCCAGCAGCCAAGCTGTGGGACTAGCGGGAGTAGATGAGCAGTTCTTC.

This clonotype was seen a few times. The chain employs TRBV6-4 and TRBJ2-1, with D perhaps TRBD1 or TRBD2 (5 bases each). V was trimmed by 4 bases and J by 1 base, leaving 8 bases between them. The CDR3 is 14 amino acids. CDR1 MRHNA and CDR2 SNTAGT come from the germline V gene. CDR3 sequence: CASSVEGSYNEQFF. The CDR3 DNA follows: TGTGCCAGCAGTGTTGAGGGGTCCTACAATGAGCAGTTCTTC.

V and J are TRBV7-9 and TRBJ2-1; TRBD2 matches 14 bases. The V segment lost 5 bases and the J segment 4 bases; nucleotides outside the gene matches: 10. Germline V gives CDR1 SEHNR, CDR2 FQNEAQ (reference sequence). The CDR3 length is 18 residues. CDR3 amino acids: CASSPPGLAGAVYNEQFF. Written as DNA, the CDR3 is TGTGCCAGCAGCCCCCCGGGACTAGCGGGGGCCGTATACAATGAGCAGTTCTTC.

V usage is TRBV12-3 or TRBV12-4 and J usage is TRBJ1-4; 7 bases align to TRBD1. The CDR3 has 14 amino acids. After removal of 6 bases from V and 8 bases from J, the junction contained 9 bases not matched to a gene. CDR3: CASSPRQGEEKLFF. The CDR3, as DNA: TGTGCCAGCAGCCCAAGACAGGGAGAGGAAAAACTGTTTTTT.

In this sample, this clonotype turned up many times. The V and J genes are TRBV9 and TRBJ1-2, with D possibly being TRBD1 (5 bases). The CDR3 sequence is 13 residues long. CDR1 is SGDLS and CDR2 is YYNGEE in the germline V gene. Between the trimmed V and J ends, which lost 3 bases and 5 bases, there was a span of 11 bases. The CDR3 DNA follows: TGTGCCAGCAGCGACGGCGGGGGGTATGGCTACACCTTC. Its protein product is CASSDGGGYGYTF.

This clonotype occurred many times. This rearrangement joins TRBV7-8 to TRBJ2-2, with D unresolved. The CDR3 extends over 13 amino acids. Germline assignment: CDR1 SGHVS and CDR2 FQNEAQ. Trimming removed 4 bases at V and 8 bases at J, with 11 bases between. In DNA, the CDR3 is TGTGCCAGCAGCTGGACGTGGGTTGGGGAGCTGTTTTTT. The encoded protein is CASSWTWVGELFF.

The J gene is TRBJ1-4, the V gene TRBV9; 9 positions match TRBD1. The V gene's germline CDR1 is SGDLS and CDR2 YYNGEE. The ends lost 4 bases at V and 8 bases at J; junction bases unmatched: 6. The CDR3 is 14 amino acids. CDR3 loop: CASSSSGTGEKLFF. CDR3 nucleotide sequence: TGTGCCAGCAGCTCCTCCGGGACAGGGGAAAAACTGTTTTTT.

This clonotype was detected ten times or more. The rearrangement joins TRBV6-2 or TRBV6-3 to TRBJ1-2; no definite D call. This CDR3 is built from 14 residues. V shed 0 bases and J shed 4 bases, with 9 bases lying between them. Germline values: CDR1 MNHEY, CDR2 SVGEGT. The CDR3 sequence: CASSYSGLVYGYTF. CDR3 nucleotide sequence: TGTGCCAGCAGTTACTCCGGACTGGTCTATGGCTACACCTTC.

This clonotype has a count of ten or more. V usage is TRBV29-1 and J usage is TRBJ2-5, with 7 bases fitting TRBD2. Germline CDR1 is SQVTM and CDR2 is ANQGSEA. The CDR3 has 14 residues. V was clipped by 4 bases and J by 5 bases; unmatched bases: 10. The chain's CDR3 is CSVVISGGHETQYF. The CDR3 DNA reads as TGCAGCGTTGTAATTTCGGGGGGTCATGAGACCCAGTACTTC.